This TCR beta chain appears in the sequencing data of a study of T cell repertoires in cytomegalovirus infection. CDR3 size: 12 residues. Per germline, CDR1 SGHKS and CDR2 YYEKEE (reference sequence). Trimming removed 2 bases at V and 6 bases at J, with 8 bases between. Regarding this clonotype: Its target is not known.

TCRdb re-called the reads through MiXCR, storing one row per CDR3 protein. This table holds approximately 110,000 distinct CDR3 sequences, roughly 39% found once. The chain uses TRBV5-5 and TRBJ1-1; unclear D gene. This sample comprised CD8+ T cells from cultured PBMCs, obtained from culture after CMV antigen stimulation. The receptor was derived from a human donor in good health (CMV status not recorded). Some clones in this sample may be carry-over from other donors' samples. The CDR3 spells CASSFRVSEAFF. CDR3 coding DNA: TGTGCCAGCAGCTTTAGGGTGTCTGAAGCTTTCTTT.